This T cell receptor (beta chain) stems from a study of spatial heterogeneity in lung cancer (dated by TCRdb to about 2019). At the level of the whole study: More beta-chain than alpha-chain transcripts were consistently detected, likely reflecting higher beta-chain transcript abundance. A strong correlation was found between TCR transcript counts in tumor regions and a T cell transcriptional module score from matched bulk RNA-seq. In the raw uncorrected reads, each unique combination of TCR and UMI appeared more than ten times on average. TCR alpha and beta repertoires were quantitatively compared across multiple tumor regions, matched nontumor lung and blood in non-small cell lung cancer. TCR repertoire features were related to nonsynonymous mutation counts determined by whole-exome sequencing of tumor tissue. At surgery, 220 tumor regions, 64 matched nontumor lung samples and about 56 PBMC samples were TCR-sequenced for both alpha and beta chains. Findings and caveats that apply to the study as a whole: The number of expanded intratumoral alpha and beta TCRs correlated with the tumor nonsynonymous mutation count. Additional single-cell paired TCR alpha and beta sequencing was considered necessary to confirm, at a functional level, the hypothesis that regional TCRs recognize regional mutations. TCR-seq coverage of tumor T cells was estimated to be only about 6.7% for alpha chains and more than 11% for beta chains. Counts of ubiquitous and regional expanded TCRs correlated with counts of ubiquitous and regional nonsynonymous mutations, respectively.

Library method: 5' RACE. Sequencing used a NextSeq 500. The TCR library protocol attached a unique molecular identifier to each TCR cDNA molecule to allow correction of PCR and sequencing errors. The paper's data handling went like this. TCR identification, UMI-based error correction and CDR3 extraction were all carried out with Decombinator tools. Expanded TCRs were defined as those above a frequency of 2 per 1,000, corresponding to the top 1% of the tumor frequency distribution. Expanded tumor TCRs statistically deemed absent (corrected P<0.05) from at least one tumor region were classed as regional, and all other expanded tumor TCRs were classed as ubiquitous. Rényi diversity was computed with the R vegan package after subsampling each repertoire 100 times to 5,000 TCRs. CDR3 similarity networks were built from amino acid triplet string-kernel similarity, connecting CDR3s with pairwise similarity above 0.82. TCRdb ran its own pipeline on the public reads, namely fastp trimming at Q25 and MiXCR clone calling, and kept in-frame beta chains. Rows are combined by CDR3 protein, so each entry shows the most common genes and DNA. The V and J calls here are based on TCRdb, not the publication. Present in this sample are some 11,000 distinct CDR3 sequences, 5.2% of which were seen just once. The top ten constitute around 11% of the sample.

This clonotype was observed many times. Its antigen is still unknown. No base-level quality is on record; no much larger clone is a single base apart. A library prepared for alpha chains yielded this beta chain as an off-target read; its size is of little meaning. The time point tag for this specimen amounts to: sample taken at primary tumor resection. The donors were some 72 patients from the lung TRACERx cohort who had early-stage, untreated non-small cell lung cancer. For TCR sequencing, whole RNA was extracted from tumor and nontumor lung tissue, or from cryopreserved PBMC samples, and no cell sorting was done. Patients were selected for TCR sequencing only if sufficient RNA was available from at least two tumor regions. Tumor and adjacent nontumor lung specimens were reviewed by a lung pathologist before selection. Trimmed from V: 4 bases; trimmed from J: 9 bases; junction bases lacking a gene match: 6. Counted from cysteine to phenylalanine, this CDR3 has 16 amino acids. The sequence is cut down to CDR3 DNA, 48 bases in frame from base 1. The germline V gene yields LGHNT for CDR1 and FRNRAP for CDR2.

The receptor's source is a male donor with early-stage non-small cell lung cancer. The chain was built from TRBV12-5 and TRBJ2-1; 16 bases in the junction line up with TRBD2. Here the sequenced sample was lung tumor tissue, taken at surgery. The CDR3 loop reads CASGYGTSGGAVEQFF. Read as DNA, the sequence is TGTGCTAGTGGTTACGGGACTAGCGGGGGGGCCGTTGAGCAGTTCTTC.